The 19 T cell receptor beta chains below were found in one sample sequenced in a study of technical replicates of blood from several donors. Assay: immunoSEQ multiplex PCR; the TCRdb copy retains only in-frame clones and omits some. This sample has tens of thousands of clones, with 85% to 90% found just once. Sequencing was done on a sample of PBMCs. Receptors were obtained from a human donor in good health. Some clones in this sample may be carry-over from other donors' samples.

As DNA, the CDR3 is TGTGCCAGCTCACCGGAGGGAAACACCATATATTTT. It yields the protein CASSPEGNTIYF. The chain couples TRBV18 to TRBJ1-3; D is unresolved. Germline CDR1 reads KGHSH; CDR2 reads LQKENI. Trimming removed 3 bases from V and 4 bases from J, with 4 bases in between. CDR3 length: 12 amino acids.

V usage is TRBV4-2 and J usage is TRBJ2-7, with a tentative D call TRBD1 (6 bases). There are 17 residues in the CDR3. Germline-derived CDR1 and CDR2 are LGHNA and YNFKEQ. V was trimmed by 0 bases and J by 1 base, leaving 16 bases between them. CDR3 nucleotides: TGTGCCAGCAGCCAAGATCAGTGGGGAAGGGGGTCCTACGAGCAGTACTTC. This translates into CASSQDQWGRGSYEQYF.

The chain links TRBV9 to TRBJ1-1, with D perhaps matching TRBD1 (5 bases). This CDR3 is built from 12 residues. The germline V gene has CDR1 SGDLS and CDR2 YYNGEE. The V end was cut by 0 bases, the J end by 11 bases, with 11 bases between. The CDR3 DNA is TGTGCCAGCAGCGTAGTGGGGGGGTCGGCTTTCTTT. It translates to CASSVVGGSAFF.

The chain joins TRBV7-3 to TRBJ2-7, with D perhaps matching TRBD2 (5 bases). Germline loops: CDR1 SGHTA, CDR2 FQGTGA. Trimming removed 2 bases from V and 4 bases from J, with 12 bases in between. This CDR3 has 14 residues. CDR3 nucleotide sequence: TGTGCCAGCAGCTTACTGAGCGGTCCATACGAGCAGTACTTC. Its protein product is CASSLLSGPYEQYF. Together with reference TRBV7-3 and TRBJ2-7, the CDR3 gives the full variable domain: GAGVSQTPSNKVTEKGKYVELRCDPISGHTALYWYRQSLGQGPEFLIYFQGTGAADDSGLPNDRFFAVRPEGSVSTLKIQRTERGDSAVYLCASSLLSGPYEQYFGPGTRLTVT.

The chain combines TRBV10-3 with TRBJ2-5; no firm D call. V was trimmed by 11 bases and J by 1 base, leaving 11 bases between them. Germline CDR1 ENHRY, CDR2 SYGVKD. CDR3 size: 12 residues. The CDR3 bases are TGTGCCCCGTTACAGAGCCAAGAGACCCAGTACTTC. Translation gives CAPLQSQETQYF.

A few counts support this clone. The chain uses TRBV19 and TRBJ2-5; 13 positions agree with TRBD2. CDR1 and CDR2 (germline): LNHDA, SQIVND (reference sequence). The CDR3 is 15 amino acids. With V trimmed by 5 bases and J by 4 bases, 4 bases remained unmatched. In DNA, the CDR3 is TGTGCCAGTAGTCCAGGGACTAGCGGGGCAGAGACCCAGTACTTC. It specifies CASSPGTSGAETQYF. Full variable domain (outside the CDR3, taken from reference TRBV19 and TRBJ2-5): DGGITQSPKYLFRKEGQNVTLSCEQNLNHDAMYWYRQDPGQGLRLIYYSQIVNDFQKGDIAEGYSVSREKKESFPLTVTSAQKNPTAFYLCASSPGTSGAETQYFGPGTRLLVL.

The rearrangement links TRBV25-1 to TRBJ2-7, with 12 bases aligning to TRBD2. Germline V gene sequence: CDR1 MGHDK, CDR2 SYGVNS. The CDR3 is made up of 13 amino acids. The V and J ends lost 4 bases and 13 bases, in that order; junction bases with no gene match: 8. The CDR3, as DNA: TGTGCCAGCAGTGCGGGACTAGCGGGCGTGCACTACTTC. Translated, it gives CASSAGLAGVHYF.

The chain links TRBV7-2 to TRBJ2-7; TRBD2 aligns across 12 bases. Germline values: CDR1 SGHTA, CDR2 FQGNSA. The CDR3 is 19 amino acids. Trimming removed 7 bases from V and 1 base from J; junction bases left unmatched: 17. The CDR3 region is CASTRSGASGRAFSYEQYF. The CDR3, as DNA: TGTGCCAGCACCCGCTCGGGGGCTAGCGGGAGGGCTTTTTCCTACGAGCAGTACTTC. The entire variable domain, with the rest obtained from reference TRBV7-2 and TRBJ2-7, is as follows: GAGVSQSPSNKVTEKGKDVELRCDPISGHTALYWYRQSLGQGLEFLIYFQGNSAPDKSGLPSDRFSAERTGGSVSTLTIQRTQQEDSAVYLCASTRSGASGRAFSYEQYFGPGTRLTVT.

The gene calls are TRBV5-4 and TRBJ2-1, with 9 bases lining up with TRBD2. This CDR3 has 17 residues. With 0 bases clipped from V and 2 bases from J, the junction kept 6 bases outside the gene matches. CDR1 is SGHNT and CDR2 is YYREEE in the germline V gene (reference sequence). The CDR3 spells CASSLAISGRTYNEQFF. The DNA of the CDR3 is TGTGCCAGCAGCTTGGCCATTAGCGGGAGAACCTACAATGAGCAGTTCTTC.

The chain links TRBV5-6 to TRBJ2-7; no reliable D call. The CDR3 spans 14 residues. Trimming took 5 bases from V and 2 from J, leaving 14 bases between them. Germline CDR1 and CDR2: SGHDT and YYEEEE. The CDR3, as DNA: TGTGCCAGCAGAATGCTAAGTGAGACCTACGAGCAGTACTTC. This sequence encodes CASRMLSETYEQYF.

The chain joins TRBV1 to TRBJ2-7; TRBD2, as called in the table, went unchecked against the DNA. TRBV1 is tagged as a pseudogene. The CDR3 extends over 16 amino acids. CDR3 bases: TGCACCAGCAGCCAACGACTAGCGGGAGAAAGAAGCGAGCAGTACTTC. The encoded protein is CTSSQRLAGERSEQYF.

V usage is TRBV21-1 and J usage is TRBJ2-5; TRBD2 is the table's D call, not checked against the DNA. TRBV21-1 is a pseudogene locus. The CDR3 has 17 amino acids. The CDR3 sequence is CASSKEGGGRRQETQYF. CDR3 coding DNA: TGTGCCAGCAGCAAAGAAGGGGGCGGGAGGCGCCAAGAGACCCAGTACTTC.

The rearrangement links TRBV7-2 to TRBJ2-6; D is possibly TRBD1 (5 bases). V was shortened by 5 bases and J by 4 bases, with 12 bases between the two germline ends. This CDR3 contains 15 residues. Germline V CDR1 and CDR2: SGHTA, FQGNSA. The CDR3 protein is CASSLAGSGANVLTF. As DNA, the CDR3 is TGTGCCAGCAGCCTCGCAGGGTCCGGGGCCAACGTCCTGACTTTC.

This sequence joins TRBV30 and TRBJ1-5; no clear D gene. The CDR3 has 15 amino acids. Germline assignment: CDR1 GTSNPN and CDR2 SVGIG (reference sequence). The V end lost 0 bases, the J end lost 0 bases, and 9 bases lay between the germline ends. CDR3: CAWSVSSGSNQPQHF. The CDR3 coding sequence is TGTGCCTGGAGTGTATCGTCGGGTAGCAATCAGCCCCAGCATTTT. The full variable domain, in which reference TRBV30 and TRBJ1-5 provide the parts outside the CDR3, is SQTIHQWPATLVQPVGSPLSLECTVEGTSNPNLYWYRQAAGRGLQLLFYSVGIGQISSEVPQNLSASRPQDRQFILSSKKLLLSDSGFYLCAWSVSSGSNQPQHFGDGTRLSIL.

The chain is built from TRBV5-1 and TRBJ2-7; D ambiguous. V was clipped by 1 base and J by 0 bases, with 8 bases between them. The CDR3 contains 14 residues. Per the germline V gene, CDR1 is SGHRS and CDR2 is YFSETQ. The CDR3 nucleotides are TGCGCCAGCAGCTTGACGGAGCTCTCCTACGAGCAGTACTTC. Amino acids: CASSLTELSYEQYF.

V gene TRBV7-8 combines with J gene TRBJ2-1; no clear D gene. The CDR3 runs 11 residues. Trimming stripped 5 bases from V and 12 bases from J, with 11 bases between. In germline, CDR1 is SGHVS, CDR2 FQNEAQ. CDR3 residues: CASSASTGQFF. CDR3 sequence (DNA): TGTGCCAGCAGCGCCTCGACGGGGCAGTTCTTC. Based on the CDR3 plus reference TRBV7-8 and TRBJ2-1, the full variable domain is GAGVSQSPRYKVAKRGQDVALRCDPISGHVSLFWYQQALGQGPEFLTYFQNEAQLDKSGLPSDRFFAERPEGSVSTLKIQRTQQEDSAVYLCASSASTGQFFGPGTRLTVL.

For this clone: One end of the junction varies from germline; a read error may be responsible. CDR3 coding DNA: TGTGCCAGCAGCCTAGCCGGGACAGGGAACTATGGCTACACCTTC. The encoded protein is CASSLAGTGNYGYTF. This chain links TRBV7-2 with TRBJ1-2; the match to TRBD1 covers 9 bases. Germline V CDR1 and CDR2: SGHTA, FQGNSA. This CDR3 region has 15 residues. The complete variable domain, with remaining parts taken from reference TRBV7-2 and TRBJ1-2, reads GAGVSQSPSNKVTEKGKDVELRCDPISGHTALYWYRQSLGQGLEFLIYFQGNSAPDKSGLPSDRFSAERTGGSVSTLTIQRTQQEDSAVYLCASSLAGTGNYGYTFGSGTRLTVV.

V gene TRBV5-1 combines with J gene TRBJ1-2; TRBD1 is a possible D gene (6 bases). This CDR3 is built from 15 residues. The V gene's germline CDR1 is SGHRS and CDR2 YFSETQ. V was cut by 9 bases and J by 0 bases, with 18 bases left in between. The CDR3 sequence: CATKKLDSPNYGYTF. CDR3 DNA sequence: TGCGCCACCAAAAAGCTGGACAGCCCTAACTATGGCTACACCTTC. Full variable domain (missing parts from reference TRBV5-1 and TRBJ1-2): KAGVTQTPRYLIKTRGQQVTLSCSPISGHRSVSWYQQTPGQGLQFLFEYFSETQRNKGNFPGRFSGRQFSNSRSEMNVSTLELGDSALYLCATKKLDSPNYGYTFGSGTRLTVV.

This clone was seen a few times. The chain recombines TRBV9 with TRBJ2-5, with a possible D match to TRBD1 (6 bases). The length of the CDR3 is 13 residues. Germline-derived CDR1 and CDR2 are SGDLS and YYNGEE. V gave up 0 bases and J gave up 5 bases, with 8 bases separating them. The CDR3 protein is CASSVGQGETQYF. The DNA of the CDR3 is TGTGCCAGCAGCGTAGGGCAGGGGGAGACCCAGTACTTC.